This record looks at one TCR beta chain sequence and its context. As handled by the study authors: From reference gene primer amplification, estimates of nucleated cell counts were derived. Repertoires were generated with immunoSEQ multiplex PCR, while TCRdb's copy carries only in-frame clones and drops some. V, J and clone size are those of that table, while D and trimming were read from the DNA. Here the sample spans 150,000 to 200,000 clones, approximately 86% being singletons. This record comes from a study of blood T cell repertoires in COVID-19. Study-level background: Collection of acute and convalescent COVID-19 samples took place in the United States, Italy and Spain. From T cells, B-cell-depleted T cells, or PBMCs came the material, which was cDNA or gDNA.

Germline V CDR1 and CDR2: MDHEN, SYDVKM. V gave up 3 bases and J gave up 1 base, with 10 bases separating them. This CDR3 is built from 15 residues. Sequenced material: peripheral blood. The chain combines TRBV28 with TRBJ1-5, with unresolved D. The receptor was derived from a man aged 40-49 years with active or convalescent COVID-19. The CDR3 bases are TGTGCCAGCAGTTTTTTGTTCGAGAGCAATCAGCCCCAGCATTTT. This encodes CASSFLFESNQPQHF.